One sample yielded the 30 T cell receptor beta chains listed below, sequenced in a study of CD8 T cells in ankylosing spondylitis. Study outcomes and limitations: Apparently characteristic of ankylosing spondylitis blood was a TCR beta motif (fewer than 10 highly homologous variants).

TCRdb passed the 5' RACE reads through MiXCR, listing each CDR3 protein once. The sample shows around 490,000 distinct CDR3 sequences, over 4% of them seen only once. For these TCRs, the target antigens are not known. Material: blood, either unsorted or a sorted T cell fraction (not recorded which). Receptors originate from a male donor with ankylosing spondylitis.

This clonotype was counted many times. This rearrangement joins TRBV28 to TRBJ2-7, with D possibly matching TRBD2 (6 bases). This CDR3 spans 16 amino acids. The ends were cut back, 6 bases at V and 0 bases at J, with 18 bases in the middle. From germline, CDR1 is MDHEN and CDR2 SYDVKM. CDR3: CASSTRWASDSYEQYF. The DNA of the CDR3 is TGTGCCAGCAGCACGCGCTGGGCTAGCGACTCCTACGAGCAGTACTTC.

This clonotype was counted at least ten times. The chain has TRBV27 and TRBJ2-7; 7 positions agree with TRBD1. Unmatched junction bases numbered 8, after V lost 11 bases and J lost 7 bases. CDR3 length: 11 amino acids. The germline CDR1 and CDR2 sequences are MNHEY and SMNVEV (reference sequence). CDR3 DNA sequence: TGTGCCTGCCCACAGGGGAAGGAGCAGTACTTC. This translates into CACPQGKEQYF.

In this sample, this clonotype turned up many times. The CDR3 spells CSARISSSNQPQHF. The DNA of the CDR3 is TGCAGTGCTAGAATCTCTTCTAGCAATCAGCCCCAGCATTTT. The chain recombines TRBV20-1 with TRBJ1-5; D is undetermined. Trimming pared 2 bases from V and 0 bases from J, leaving 8 bases between. The CDR3 covers 14 residues. Germline CDR1 and CDR2: DFQATT and SNEGSKA (reference sequence).

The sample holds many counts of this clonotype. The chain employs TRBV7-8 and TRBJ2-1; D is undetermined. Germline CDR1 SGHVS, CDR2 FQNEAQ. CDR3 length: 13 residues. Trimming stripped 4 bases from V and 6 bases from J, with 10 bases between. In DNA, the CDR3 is TGTGCCAGCAGCTCCGGGCCCCGCAATGAGCAGTTCTTC. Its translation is CASSSGPRNEQFF.

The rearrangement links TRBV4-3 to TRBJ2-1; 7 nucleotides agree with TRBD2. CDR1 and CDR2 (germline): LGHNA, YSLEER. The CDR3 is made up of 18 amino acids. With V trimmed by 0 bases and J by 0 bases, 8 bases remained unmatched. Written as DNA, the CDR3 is TGCGCCAGCAGCCAAGAAAGAGTGGGGAGGGTCTCCTACAATGAGCAGTTCTTC. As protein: CASSQERVGRVSYNEQFF.

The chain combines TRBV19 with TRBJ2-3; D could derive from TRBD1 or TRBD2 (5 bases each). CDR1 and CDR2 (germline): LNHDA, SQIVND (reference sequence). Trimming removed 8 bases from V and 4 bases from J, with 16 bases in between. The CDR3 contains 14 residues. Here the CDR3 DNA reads TGTGCCAGTGTCGATAGGGGAGTTGCAGATACGCAGTATTTT. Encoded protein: CASVDRGVADTQYF.

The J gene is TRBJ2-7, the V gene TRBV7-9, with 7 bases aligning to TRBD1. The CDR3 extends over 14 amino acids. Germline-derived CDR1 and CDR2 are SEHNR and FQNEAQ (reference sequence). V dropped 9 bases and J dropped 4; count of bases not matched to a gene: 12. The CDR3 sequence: CARGTRDSRYEQYF. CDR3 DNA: TGTGCCAGGGGCACCCGGGACAGTCGTTACGAGCAGTACTTC.

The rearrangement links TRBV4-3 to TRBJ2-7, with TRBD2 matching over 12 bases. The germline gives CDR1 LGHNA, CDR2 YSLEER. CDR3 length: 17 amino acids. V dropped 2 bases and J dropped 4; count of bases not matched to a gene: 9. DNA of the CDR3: TGCGCCAGCAGCCAACAGACTAGCGGGGGTACTCCGTACGAGCAGTACTTC. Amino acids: CASSQQTSGGTPYEQYF.

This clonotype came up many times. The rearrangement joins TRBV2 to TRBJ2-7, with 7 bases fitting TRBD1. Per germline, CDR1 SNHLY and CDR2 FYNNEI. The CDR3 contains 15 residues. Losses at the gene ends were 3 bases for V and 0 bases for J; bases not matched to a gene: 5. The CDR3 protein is CASSETGFSSYEQYF. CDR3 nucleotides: TGTGCCAGCAGTGAGACAGGGTTTAGCTCCTACGAGCAGTACTTC. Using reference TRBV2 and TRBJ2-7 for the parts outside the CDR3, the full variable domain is EPEVTQTPSHQVTQMGQEVILRCVPISNHLYFYWYRQILGQKVEFLVSFYNNEISEKSEIFDDQFSVERPDGSNFTLKIRSTKLEDSAMYFCASSETGFSSYEQYFGPGTRLTVT.

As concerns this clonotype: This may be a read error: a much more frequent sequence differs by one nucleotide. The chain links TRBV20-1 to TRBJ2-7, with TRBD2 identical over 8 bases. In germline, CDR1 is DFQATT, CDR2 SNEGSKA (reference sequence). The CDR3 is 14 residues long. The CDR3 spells CSDRQAGAEYEQYF. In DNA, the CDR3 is TGCAGTGATAGACAAGCGGGAGCTGAGTACGAGCAGTACTTC.

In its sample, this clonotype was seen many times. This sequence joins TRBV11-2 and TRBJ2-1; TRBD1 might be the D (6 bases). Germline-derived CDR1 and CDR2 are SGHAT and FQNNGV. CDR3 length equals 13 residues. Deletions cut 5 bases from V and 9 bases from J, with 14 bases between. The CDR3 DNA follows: TGTGCCAGCAGCCCGACAGGACTTGGTGAGCAGTTCTTC. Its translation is CASSPTGLGEQFF.

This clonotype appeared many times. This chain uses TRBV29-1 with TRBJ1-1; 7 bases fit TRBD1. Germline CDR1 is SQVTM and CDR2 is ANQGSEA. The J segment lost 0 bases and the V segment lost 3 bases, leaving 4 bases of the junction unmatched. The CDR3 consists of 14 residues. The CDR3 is CSVDGQGVNTEAFF. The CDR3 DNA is TGCAGCGTTGACGGGCAGGGGGTGAACACTGAAGCTTTCTTT.

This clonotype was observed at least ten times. The CDR3 protein is CATSSIQGLGNQPQHF. The CDR3 region has the DNA TGTGCCACCAGCAGTATCCAGGGTTTGGGGAATCAGCCCCAGCATTTT. The chain recombines TRBV15 with TRBJ1-5, with D maybe TRBD1 (5 bases). This CDR3 is built from 16 residues. Germline V lookup: CDR1 LNHNV, CDR2 YYDKDF (reference sequence). V was pared by 3 bases and J by 4 bases, with 16 bases between.

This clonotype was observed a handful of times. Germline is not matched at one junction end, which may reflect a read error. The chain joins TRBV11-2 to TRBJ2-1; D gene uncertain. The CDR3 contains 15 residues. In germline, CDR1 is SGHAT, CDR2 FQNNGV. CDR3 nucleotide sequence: TGTGCCAGCAACGTCCGAGCCCAAGGGTGGAATGAGAAGTTCTTC. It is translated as CASNVRAQGWNEKFF.

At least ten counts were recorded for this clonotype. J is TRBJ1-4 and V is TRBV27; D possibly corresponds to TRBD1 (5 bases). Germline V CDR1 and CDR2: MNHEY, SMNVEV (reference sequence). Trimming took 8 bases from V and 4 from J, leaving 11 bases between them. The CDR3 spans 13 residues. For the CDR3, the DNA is TGTGCCAGCCGCGGGGGGGATAATGAAAAACTGTTTTTT. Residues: CASRGGDNEKLFF.

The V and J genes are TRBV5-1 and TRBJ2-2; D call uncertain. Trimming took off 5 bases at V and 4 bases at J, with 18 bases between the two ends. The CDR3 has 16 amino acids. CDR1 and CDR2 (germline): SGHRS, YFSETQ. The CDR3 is CASRQQTSIGTGELFF. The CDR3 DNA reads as TGCGCCAGCAGACAACAAACGAGTATAGGCACCGGGGAGCTGTTTTTT.

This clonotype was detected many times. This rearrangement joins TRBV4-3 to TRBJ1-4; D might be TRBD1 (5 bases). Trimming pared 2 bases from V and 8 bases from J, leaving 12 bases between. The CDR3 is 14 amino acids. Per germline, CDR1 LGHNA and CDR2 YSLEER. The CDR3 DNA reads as TGCGCCAGCAGCCAACGTCAGGGCTTAGAAAAACTGTTTTTT. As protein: CASSQRQGLEKLFF.

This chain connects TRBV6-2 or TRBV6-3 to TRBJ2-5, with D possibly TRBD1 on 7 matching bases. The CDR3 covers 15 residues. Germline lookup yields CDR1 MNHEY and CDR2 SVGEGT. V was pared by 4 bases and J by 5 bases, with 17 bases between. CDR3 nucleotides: TGTGCCAGCAGTTCGGGACAGTCCGGGGGCGAGACCCAGTACTTC. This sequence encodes CASSSGQSGGETQYF.

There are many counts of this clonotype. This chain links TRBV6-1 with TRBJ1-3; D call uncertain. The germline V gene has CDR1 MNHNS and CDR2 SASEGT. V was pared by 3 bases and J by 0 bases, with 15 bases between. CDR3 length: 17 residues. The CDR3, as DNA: TGTGCCAGCAGTGAGATTCTAACTGAACTCTCTGGAAACACCATATATTTT. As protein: CASSEILTELSGNTIYF.

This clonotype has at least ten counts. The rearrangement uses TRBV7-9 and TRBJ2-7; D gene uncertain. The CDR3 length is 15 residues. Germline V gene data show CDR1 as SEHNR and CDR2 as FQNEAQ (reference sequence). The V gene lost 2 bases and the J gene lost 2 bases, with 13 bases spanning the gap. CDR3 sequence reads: CASSLSYSQAYEQYF. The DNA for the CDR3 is TGTGCCAGCAGCTTATCATACTCGCAGGCCTACGAGCAGTACTTC.

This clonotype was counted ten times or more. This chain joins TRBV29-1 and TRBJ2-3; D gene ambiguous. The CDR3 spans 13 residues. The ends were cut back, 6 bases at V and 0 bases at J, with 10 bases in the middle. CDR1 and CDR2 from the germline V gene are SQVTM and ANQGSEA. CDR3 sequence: CSVGSSSTDTQYF. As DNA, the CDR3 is TGCAGCGTGGGGTCTTCTAGCACAGATACGCAGTATTTT.

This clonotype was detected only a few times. The CDR3 coding sequence is TGTGCCAGCAGCAGGACAGGGAACTCTGGAAACACCATATATTTT. Translated, it gives CASSRTGNSGNTIYF. V and J are TRBV2 and TRBJ1-3; 8 bases match TRBD1. V gave up 6 bases and J gave up 0 bases; unmatched junction bases: 4. CDR3 size: 15 residues. The germline CDR1 and CDR2 sequences are SNHLY and FYNNEI.

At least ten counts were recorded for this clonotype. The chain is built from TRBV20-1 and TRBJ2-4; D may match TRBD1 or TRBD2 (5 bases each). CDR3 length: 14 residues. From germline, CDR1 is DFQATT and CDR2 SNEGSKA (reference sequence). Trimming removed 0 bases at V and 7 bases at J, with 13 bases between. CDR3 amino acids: CSARDLGTSNIQYF. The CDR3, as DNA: TGCAGTGCTAGAGATTTAGGGACGTCTAACATTCAGTACTTC.

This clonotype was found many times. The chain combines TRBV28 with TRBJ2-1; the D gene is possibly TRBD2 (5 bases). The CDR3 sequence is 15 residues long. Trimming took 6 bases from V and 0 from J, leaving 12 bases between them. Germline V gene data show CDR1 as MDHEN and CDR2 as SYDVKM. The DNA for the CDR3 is TGTGCCAGCAGACCAGCGGATTTCTCCTACAATGAGCAGTTCTTC. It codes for CASRPADFSYNEQFF.

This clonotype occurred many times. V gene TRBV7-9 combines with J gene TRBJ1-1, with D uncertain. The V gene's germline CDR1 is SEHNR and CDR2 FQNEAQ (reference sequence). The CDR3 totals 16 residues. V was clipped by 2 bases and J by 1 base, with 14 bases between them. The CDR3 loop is CASSLKWSLSNTEAFF. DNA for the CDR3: TGTGCCAGCAGCTTAAAATGGTCTTTGTCGAACACTGAAGCTTTCTTT.

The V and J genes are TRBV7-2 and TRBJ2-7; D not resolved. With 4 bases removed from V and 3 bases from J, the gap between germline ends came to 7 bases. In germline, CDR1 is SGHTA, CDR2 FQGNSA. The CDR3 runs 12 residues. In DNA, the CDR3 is TGTGCCAGCAGCTCGGTCGGCTACGAGCAGTACTTC. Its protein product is CASSSVGYEQYF.

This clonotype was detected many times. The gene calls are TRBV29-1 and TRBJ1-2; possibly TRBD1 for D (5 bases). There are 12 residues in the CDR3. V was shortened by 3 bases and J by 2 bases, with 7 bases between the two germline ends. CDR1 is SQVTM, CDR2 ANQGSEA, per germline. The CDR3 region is CSVDRVNYGYTF. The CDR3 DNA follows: TGCAGCGTTGACAGGGTCAACTATGGCTACACCTTC. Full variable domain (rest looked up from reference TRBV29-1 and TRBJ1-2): SAVISQKPSRDICQRGTSLTIQCQVDSQVTMMFWYRQQPGQSLTLIATANQGSEATYESGFVIDKFPISRPNLTFSTLTVSNMSPEDSSIYLCSVDRVNYGYTFGSGTRLTVV.

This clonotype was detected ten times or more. Here the CDR3 reads CASSLLALQAQITQYF. The CDR3 DNA is TGTGCCAGCAGTTTACTGGCTCTCCAAGCACAGATAACGCAGTATTTT. The chain combines TRBV12-3 or TRBV12-4 with TRBJ2-3, with no clear D. The CDR3 loop spans 16 amino acids. Trimming left V 2 bases short and J 9 bases short, with 21 bases between.

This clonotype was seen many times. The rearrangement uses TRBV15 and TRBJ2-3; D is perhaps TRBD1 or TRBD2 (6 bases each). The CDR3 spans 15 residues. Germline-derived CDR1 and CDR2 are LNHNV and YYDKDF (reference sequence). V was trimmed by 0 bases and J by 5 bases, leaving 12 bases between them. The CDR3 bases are TGTGCCACCAGCAGAGATGTCGGGGGCGAAGATACGCAGTATTTT. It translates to CATSRDVGGEDTQYF. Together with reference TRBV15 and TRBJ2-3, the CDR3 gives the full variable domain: DAMVIQNPRYQVTQFGKPVTLSCSQTLNHNVMYWYQQKSSQAPKLLFHYYDKDFNNEADTPDNFQSRRPNTSFCFLDIRSPGLGDTAMYLCATSRDVGGEDTQYFGPGTRLTVL.

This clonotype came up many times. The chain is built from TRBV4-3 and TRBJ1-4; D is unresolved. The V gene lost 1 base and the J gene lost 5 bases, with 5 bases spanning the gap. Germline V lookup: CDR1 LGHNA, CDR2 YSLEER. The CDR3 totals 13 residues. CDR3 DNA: TGCGCCAGCAGCCAAGCAGAGAATGAAAAACTGTTTTTT. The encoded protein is CASSQAENEKLFF.